Below, 18 T cell receptor beta chains from the same sample are listed, as sequenced in a study of cytomegalovirus exposure and HLA in healthy donors. The study ran its PCR with 60 Vbeta and 13 Jbeta primers. Clones were read by immunoSEQ multiplex PCR, and TCRdb kept only the in-frame ones, dropping some. Among roughly 170,000 clones listed, 80% were seen once. The source material was PBMCs. The receptors were gathered from a man aged 25-45 years in good health and CMV-seropositive.

This sequence joins TRBV5-1 and TRBJ2-1; no clear D. The CDR3 length is 13 residues. V lost 1 base and J 3 bases, leaving 5 bases between the germline ends. CDR1 SGHRS and CDR2 YFSETQ come from the germline V gene. CDR3 sequence: CASSLTDYNEQFF. CDR3 DNA: TGCGCCAGCAGCTTGACAGACTACAATGAGCAGTTCTTC.

This clone was detected only a few times. The chain uses TRBV9 and TRBJ1-2; 12 nucleotides align to TRBD1. Per germline, CDR1 SGDLS and CDR2 YYNGEE. V lost 3 bases to trimming and J lost 8 bases; unmatched junction nucleotides: 11. The CDR3 sequence is 16 residues long. The CDR3 DNA follows: TGTGCCAGCAGCGGAGGGACAGGGGGCAGCCCTACCGGCTACACCTTC. It specifies CASSGGTGGSPTGYTF.

This clone was seen a single time. This chain joins TRBV6-5 and TRBJ2-2; 8 bases agree with TRBD1. The CDR3 runs 14 residues. The junction had 6 bases not matched to a gene; V was cut back by 6 bases and J by 6 bases. CDR1 MNHEY and CDR2 SVGAGI come from the germline V gene. DNA for the CDR3: TGTGCCAGCAGAAAGGGACAGGTTCCCGGGGAGCTGTTTTTT. Amino acids: CASRKGQVPGELFF.

This clone is a singleton in its sample. This chain uses TRBV14 with TRBJ1-1; no clear D. The CDR3 covers 14 residues. The germline V gene encodes CDR1 SGHDN and CDR2 FVKESK. Trimming took 4 bases from V and 1 from J, leaving 10 bases between them. CDR3 DNA: TGTGCCAGCAGCCCTAGCCTAGGGAACACTGAAGCTTTCTTT. Translated: CASSPSLGNTEAFF.

The CDR3 is CASSLGGTGGANYGYTF. The DNA for the CDR3 is TGTGCCAGCAGTTTAGGAGGGACAGGGGGCGCGAACTATGGCTACACCTTC. V usage is TRBV27 and J usage is TRBJ1-2, with 12 bases lining up with TRBD1. With 2 bases clipped from V and 2 bases from J, the junction kept 6 bases outside the gene matches. The CDR3 loop spans 17 amino acids. Germline V CDR1 and CDR2: MNHEY, SMNVEV (reference sequence).

The rearrangement joins TRBV6-6 to TRBJ2-4; 8 bases agree with TRBD1. V was pared by 7 bases and J by 8 bases, with 7 bases of the junction left unmatched. The CDR3 is made up of 13 amino acids. The germline V gene has CDR1 MNHNY and CDR2 SVGAGI (reference sequence). The DNA of the CDR3 is TGTGCCAGCATACCACAGGGGGAATACATTCAGTACTTC. Its protein product is CASIPQGEYIQYF.

This rearrangement joins TRBV4-2 to TRBJ2-5; D is possibly TRBD1 (5 bases). This CDR3 has 14 amino acids. The germline V gene has CDR1 LGHNA and CDR2 YNFKEQ. V lost 0 bases and J 9 bases, leaving 14 bases between the germline ends. CDR3 amino acids: CASSQEPILRAQYF. CDR3 bases: TGTGCCAGCAGCCAAGAACCAATCCTCAGGGCCCAGTACTTC.

To note about this clone: This specimen includes other DNA sequences encoding the same CDR3. This sequence joins TRBV6-5 and TRBJ1-6; D perhaps matches TRBD1 (6 bases). The CDR3 runs to 14 residues. The V gene's germline CDR1 is MNHEY and CDR2 SVGAGI. V lost 5 bases, J lost 4 bases, and 9 bases lay in between. The CDR3 DNA reads TGTGCCAGCAGTCGGCAGGGGTATAATTCACCCCTCCACTTT. Amino acids: CASSRQGYNSPLHF.

The chain is built from TRBV27 and TRBJ1-1; D perhaps matches TRBD1 (6 bases). The length of the CDR3 is 16 residues. The germline CDR1 and CDR2 sequences are MNHEY and SMNVEV (reference sequence). V was shortened by 2 bases and J by 3 bases, with 16 bases between the two germline ends. The CDR3 DNA follows: TGTGCCAGCAGTTTAGAACCCTACGGACAGCACACTGAAGCTTTCTTT. Residues: CASSLEPYGQHTEAFF.

V usage is TRBV19 and J usage is TRBJ2-7; a weak D match, TRBD1 (7 bases). This CDR3 contains 15 residues. Between the trimmed V and J ends, which lost 6 bases and 1 base, there was a span of 16 bases. The germline V gene has CDR1 LNHDA and CDR2 SQIVND (reference sequence). The CDR3 spells CASRVQGRGSYEQYF. CDR3 in DNA: TGTGCCAGTAGGGTACAGGGGCGGGGATCCTACGAGCAGTACTTC.

The V and J genes are TRBV30 and TRBJ1-2; D is unclear. CDR1 and CDR2 (germline): GTSNPN, SVGIG (reference sequence). The germline V and J ends were trimmed by 1 base and 8 bases, with 8 bases remaining between them. The CDR3 covers 11 residues. CDR3 in DNA: TGTGCCTGGAGTGGGGCGGGAGGCTACACCTTC. This gives the protein CAWSGAGGYTF.

The chain recombines TRBV5-4 with TRBJ2-3; D might be TRBD2 (5 bases). V lost 0 bases to trimming and J lost 4 bases, with 12 bases between them. Germline V gene sequence: CDR1 SGHNT, CDR2 YYREEE (reference sequence). This CDR3 region has 15 residues. The CDR3 DNA is TGTGCCAGCAGCTTGGGGGCGGGCCTCCCAGATACGCAGTATTTT. Its translation: CASSLGAGLPDTQYF.

The rearrangement joins TRBV15 to TRBJ1-5, with D uncertain. Germline CDR1 LNHNV, CDR2 YYDKDF (reference sequence). The CDR3 length is 15 residues. Trimming removed 4 bases at V and 2 bases at J, with 12 bases between. CDR3 nucleotide sequence: TGTGCCACCAGCATACTGACATCGGGCAATCAGCCCCAGCATTTT. It translates to CATSILTSGNQPQHF.

This sequence joins TRBV5-1 and TRBJ2-2; TRBD1 is a possible D gene (6 bases). Trimming stripped 4 bases from V and 2 bases from J, with 15 bases between. CDR1 is SGHRS and CDR2 is YFSETQ in the germline V gene. The CDR3 is made up of 16 amino acids. CDR3 amino acids: CASSPRGHGNTGELFF. The CDR3, as DNA: TGCGCCAGCAGCCCCCGGGGACACGGAAACACCGGGGAGCTGTTTTTT.

The chain carries TRBV6-1 and TRBJ2-7; TRBD1 might be the D (6 bases). The germline V and J ends were trimmed by 0 bases and 7 bases, with 13 bases remaining between them. The CDR3 consists of 14 residues. CDR1 and CDR2 (germline): MNHNS, SASEGT. The CDR3 DNA reads as TGTGCCAGCAGTGAAGCACCAGGGGTAACGGAGCAGTACTTC. Its protein product is CASSEAPGVTEQYF.

The genes are TRBV18 and TRBJ2-6; 7 bases map to TRBD1. Trimming removed 6 bases from V and 1 base from J; junction bases left unmatched: 9. The CDR3 loop spans 17 amino acids. Germline V gene data show CDR1 as KGHSH and CDR2 as LQKENI. In nucleotides, the CDR3 is TGTGCCAGCTCGGTCCCCAGGGGGAGTTCTGGGGCCAACGTCCTGACTTTC. Its translation is CASSVPRGSSGANVLTF.

The V call is TRBV6-4, the J call TRBJ2-3; D remains ambiguous. Germline V gene lookup returns CDR1 MRHNA and CDR2 SNTAGT. This CDR3 comprises 14 residues. Trimming stripped 4 bases from V and 4 bases from J, with 12 bases between. This chain's CDR3 is CASSAIYSSDTQYF. CDR3 in DNA: TGTGCCAGCAGTGCGATCTATTCCTCAGATACGCAGTATTTT.

As regards this clone: A junction boundary mismatches the germline segment, possibly from a read error. The rearrangement joins TRBV7-9 to TRBJ1-1; 7 bases are shared with TRBD1. The CDR3 has 16 amino acids. Germline V gives CDR1 SEHNR, CDR2 FQNEAQ (reference sequence). The DNA for the CDR3 is TGTTCCAGCAGCTCCCGGACAGGTATCGGGAACACTGAAGCTTTCTTT. Its protein is CSSSSRTGIGNTEAFF.